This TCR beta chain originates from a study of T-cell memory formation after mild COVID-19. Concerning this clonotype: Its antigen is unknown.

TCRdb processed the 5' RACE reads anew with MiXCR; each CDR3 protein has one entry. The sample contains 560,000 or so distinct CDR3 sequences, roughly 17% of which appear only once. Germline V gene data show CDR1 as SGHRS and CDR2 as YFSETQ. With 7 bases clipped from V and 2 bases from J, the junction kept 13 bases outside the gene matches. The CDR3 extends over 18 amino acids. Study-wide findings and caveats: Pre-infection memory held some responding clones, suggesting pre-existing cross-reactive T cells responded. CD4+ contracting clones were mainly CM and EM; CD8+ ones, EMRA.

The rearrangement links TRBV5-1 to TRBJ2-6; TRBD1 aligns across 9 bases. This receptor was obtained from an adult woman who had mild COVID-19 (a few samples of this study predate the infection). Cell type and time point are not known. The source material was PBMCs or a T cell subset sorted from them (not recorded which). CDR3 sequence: CASGQMGTGTTGANVLTF. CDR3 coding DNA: TGCGCCAGCGGCCAGATGGGGACAGGGACAACTGGGGCCAACGTCCTGACTTTC. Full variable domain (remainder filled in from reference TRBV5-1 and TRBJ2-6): KAGVTQTPRYLIKTRGQQVTLSCSPISGHRSVSWYQQTPGQGLQFLFEYFSETQRNKGNFPGRFSGRQFSNSRSEMNVSTLELGDSALYLCASGQMGTGTTGANVLTFGAGSRLTVL.